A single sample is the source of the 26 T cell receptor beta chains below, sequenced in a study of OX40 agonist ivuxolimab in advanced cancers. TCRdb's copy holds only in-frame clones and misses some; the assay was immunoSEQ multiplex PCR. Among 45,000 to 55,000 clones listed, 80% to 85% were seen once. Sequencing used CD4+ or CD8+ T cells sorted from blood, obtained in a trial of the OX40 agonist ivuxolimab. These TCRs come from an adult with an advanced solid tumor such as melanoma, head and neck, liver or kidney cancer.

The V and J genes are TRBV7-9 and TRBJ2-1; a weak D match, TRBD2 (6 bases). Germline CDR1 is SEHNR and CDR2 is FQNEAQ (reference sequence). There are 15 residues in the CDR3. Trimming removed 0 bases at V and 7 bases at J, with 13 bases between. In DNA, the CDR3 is TGTGCCAGCAGCTTAGCAGGCGGGGTCAGGAATGAGCAGTTCTTC. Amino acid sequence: CASSLAGGVRNEQFF.

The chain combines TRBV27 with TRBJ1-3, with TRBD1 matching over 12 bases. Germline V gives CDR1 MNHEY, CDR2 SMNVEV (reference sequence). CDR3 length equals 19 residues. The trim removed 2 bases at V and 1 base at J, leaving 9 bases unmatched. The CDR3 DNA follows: TGTGCCAGCAGTTTAGGGACAGGGGGCAACCTACTATCTGGAAACACCATATATTTT. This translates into CASSLGTGGNLLSGNTIYF.

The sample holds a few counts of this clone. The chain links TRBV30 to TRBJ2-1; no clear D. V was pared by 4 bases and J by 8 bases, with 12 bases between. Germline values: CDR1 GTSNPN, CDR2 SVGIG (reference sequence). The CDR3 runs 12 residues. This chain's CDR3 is CAWTVGVDEQFF. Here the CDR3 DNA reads TGTGCCTGGACCGTTGGGGTGGATGAGCAGTTCTTC.

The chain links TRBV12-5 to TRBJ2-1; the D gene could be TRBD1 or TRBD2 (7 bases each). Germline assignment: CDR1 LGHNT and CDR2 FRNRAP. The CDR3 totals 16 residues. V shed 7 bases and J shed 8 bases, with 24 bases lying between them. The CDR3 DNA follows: TGTGCTAGTGCCCAGGGGGGAGCGGGGCTAGGGTATGAGCAGTTCTTC. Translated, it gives CASAQGGAGLGYEQFF.

The CDR3 DNA is TGTGCCATCAGTGAGTTGGGGGGCTCCTACAATGAGCAGTTCTTC. Protein product: CAISELGGSYNEQFF. V usage is TRBV10-3 and J usage is TRBJ2-1, with a tentative D call TRBD2 (6 bases). CDR1 ENHRY and CDR2 SYGVKD come from the germline V gene. This CDR3 region has 15 residues. Trimming cost V 1 base and J 0 bases, with 7 bases left between them.

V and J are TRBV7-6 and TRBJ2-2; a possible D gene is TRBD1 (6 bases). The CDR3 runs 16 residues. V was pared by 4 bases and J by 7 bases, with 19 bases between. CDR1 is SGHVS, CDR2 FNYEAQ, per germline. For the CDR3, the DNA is TGTGCCAGCAGCTCGGCAGGGGCCCCTCCCCACGGGGAGCTGTTTTTT. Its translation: CASSSAGAPPHGELFF.

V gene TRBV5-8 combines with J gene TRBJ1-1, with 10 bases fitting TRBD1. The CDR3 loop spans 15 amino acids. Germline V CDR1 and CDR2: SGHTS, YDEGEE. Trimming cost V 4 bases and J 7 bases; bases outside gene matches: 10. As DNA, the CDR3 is TGTGCCAGCAGCAACGGACAGGGGGAGGGTGTTGAAGCTTTCTTT. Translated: CASSNGQGEGVEAFF.

CDR3 bases: TGTGCCAGCAGCTCCTTGTGGTCCTACGAGCAGTACTTC. It encodes CASSSLWSYEQYF. The gene calls are TRBV27 and TRBJ2-7; D is unresolved. V lost 6 bases and J 1 base, leaving 10 bases between the germline ends. The CDR3 is 13 residues long. Germline CDR1 MNHEY, CDR2 SMNVEV (reference sequence).

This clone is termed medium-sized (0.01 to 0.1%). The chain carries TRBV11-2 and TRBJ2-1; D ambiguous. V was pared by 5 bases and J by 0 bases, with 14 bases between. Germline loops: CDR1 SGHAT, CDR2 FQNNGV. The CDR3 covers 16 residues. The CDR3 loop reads CASSHQWSYSYNEQFF. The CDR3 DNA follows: TGTGCCAGCAGCCATCAGTGGTCCTACTCCTACAATGAGCAGTTCTTC.

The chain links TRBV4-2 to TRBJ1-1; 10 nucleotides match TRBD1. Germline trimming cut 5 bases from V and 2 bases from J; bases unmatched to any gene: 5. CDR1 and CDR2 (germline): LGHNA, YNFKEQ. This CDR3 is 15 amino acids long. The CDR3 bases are TGTGCCAGCAGCGCTCGACAGGGGGCTAACACTGAAGCTTTCTTT. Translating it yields CASSARQGANTEAFF.

The CDR3 loop reads CASSDLVQAFF. CDR3 sequence (DNA): TGTGCCAGTAGTGACTTAGTGCAGGCTTTCTTT. This chain links TRBV19 with TRBJ1-1; no clear D gene. This CDR3 contains 11 residues. V was pared by 5 bases and J by 11 bases, with 12 bases between. Germline loops: CDR1 LNHDA, CDR2 SQIVND (reference sequence). The full variable domain, completed using reference TRBV19 and TRBJ1-1, is DGGITQSPKYLFRKEGQNVTLSCEQNLNHDAMYWYRQDPGQGLRLIYYSQIVNDFQKGDIAEGYSVSREKKESFPLTVTSAQKNPTAFYLCASSDLVQAFFGQGTRLTVV.

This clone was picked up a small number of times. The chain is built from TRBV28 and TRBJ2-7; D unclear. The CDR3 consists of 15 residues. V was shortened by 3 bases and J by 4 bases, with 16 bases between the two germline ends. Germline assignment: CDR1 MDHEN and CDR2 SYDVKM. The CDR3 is CASSLGYGVVYEQYF. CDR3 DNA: TGTGCCAGCAGTTTGGGGTATGGTGTTGTTTACGAGCAGTACTTC.

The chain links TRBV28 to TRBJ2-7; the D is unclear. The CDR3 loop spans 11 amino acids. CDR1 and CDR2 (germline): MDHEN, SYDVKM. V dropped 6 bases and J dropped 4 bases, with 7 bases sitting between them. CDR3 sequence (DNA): TGTGCCAGCAGCCGTACATACGAGCAGTACTTC. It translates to CASSRTYEQYF.

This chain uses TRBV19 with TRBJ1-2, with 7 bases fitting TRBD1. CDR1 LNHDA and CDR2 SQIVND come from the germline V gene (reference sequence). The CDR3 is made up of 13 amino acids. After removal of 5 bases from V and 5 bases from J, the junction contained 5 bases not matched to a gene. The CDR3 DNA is TGTGCCAGTAGTCCCGGGACAGATTATGGCTACACCTTC. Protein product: CASSPGTDYGYTF.

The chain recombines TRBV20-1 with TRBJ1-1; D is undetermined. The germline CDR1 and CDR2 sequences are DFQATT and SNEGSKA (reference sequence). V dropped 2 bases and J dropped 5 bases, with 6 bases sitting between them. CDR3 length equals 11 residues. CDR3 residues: CSARKVTEAFF. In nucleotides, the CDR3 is TGCAGTGCTAGAAAGGTGACTGAAGCTTTCTTT.

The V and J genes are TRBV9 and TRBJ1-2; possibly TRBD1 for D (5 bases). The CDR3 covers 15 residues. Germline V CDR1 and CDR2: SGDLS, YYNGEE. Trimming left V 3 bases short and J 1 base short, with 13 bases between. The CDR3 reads CASSGSSRDNYGYTF. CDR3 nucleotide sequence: TGTGCCAGCAGCGGATCGTCCAGGGATAACTATGGCTACACCTTC.

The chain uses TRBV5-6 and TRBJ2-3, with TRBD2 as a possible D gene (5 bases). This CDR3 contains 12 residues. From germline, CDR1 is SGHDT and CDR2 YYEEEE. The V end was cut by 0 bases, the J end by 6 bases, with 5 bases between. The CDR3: CASSLGGDTQYF. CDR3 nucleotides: TGTGCCAGCAGCTTGGGAGGGGATACGCAGTATTTT.

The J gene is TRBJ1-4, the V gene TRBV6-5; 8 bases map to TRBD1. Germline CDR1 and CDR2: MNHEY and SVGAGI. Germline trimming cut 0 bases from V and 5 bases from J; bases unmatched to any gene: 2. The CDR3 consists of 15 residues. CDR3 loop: CASSYSDRGNEKLFF. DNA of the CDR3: TGTGCCAGCAGTTACTCAGACAGGGGCAATGAAAAACTGTTTTTT.

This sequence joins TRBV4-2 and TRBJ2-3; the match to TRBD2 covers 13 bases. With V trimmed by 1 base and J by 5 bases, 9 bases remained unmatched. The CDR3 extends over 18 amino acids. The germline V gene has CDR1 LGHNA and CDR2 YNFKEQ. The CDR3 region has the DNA TGTGCCAGCAGCCAAGGCGAAGGACTAGCGGGAGTGGGAGATACGCAGTATTTT. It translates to CASSQGEGLAGVGDTQYF.

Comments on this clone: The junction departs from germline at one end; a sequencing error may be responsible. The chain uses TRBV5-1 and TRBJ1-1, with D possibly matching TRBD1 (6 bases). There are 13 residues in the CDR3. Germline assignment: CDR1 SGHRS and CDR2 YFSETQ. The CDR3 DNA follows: TGTGCCAGCAGCTTGGGGACAAGCTATGAAGCTTTCTTT. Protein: CASSLGTSYEAFF.

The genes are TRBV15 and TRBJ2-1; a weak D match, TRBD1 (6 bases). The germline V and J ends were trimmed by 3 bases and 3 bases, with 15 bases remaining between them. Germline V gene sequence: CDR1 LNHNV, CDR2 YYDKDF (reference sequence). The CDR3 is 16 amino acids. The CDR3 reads CATSSPRDTLYNEQFF. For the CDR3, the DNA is TGTGCCACCAGCAGCCCACGGGACACCCTCTACAATGAGCAGTTCTTC.

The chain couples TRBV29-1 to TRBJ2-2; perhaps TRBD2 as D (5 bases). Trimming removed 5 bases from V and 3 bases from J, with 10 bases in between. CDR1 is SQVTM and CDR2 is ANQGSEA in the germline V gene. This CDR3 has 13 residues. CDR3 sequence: CSVRGGDTGELFF. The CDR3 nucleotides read TGCAGCGTTCGGGGTGGGGACACCGGGGAGCTGTTTTTT.

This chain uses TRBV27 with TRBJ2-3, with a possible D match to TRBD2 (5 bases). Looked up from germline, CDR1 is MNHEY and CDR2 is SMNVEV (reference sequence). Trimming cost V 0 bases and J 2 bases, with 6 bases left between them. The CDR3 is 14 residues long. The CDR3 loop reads CASSLSRATDTQYF. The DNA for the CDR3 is TGTGCCAGCAGTTTATCGAGGGCCACAGATACGCAGTATTTT.

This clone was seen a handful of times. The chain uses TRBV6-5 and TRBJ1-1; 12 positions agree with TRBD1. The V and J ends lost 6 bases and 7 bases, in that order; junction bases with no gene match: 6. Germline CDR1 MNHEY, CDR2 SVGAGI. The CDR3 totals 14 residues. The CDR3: CASRAGTGGFEAFF. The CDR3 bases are TGTGCCAGCAGGGCCGGGACAGGGGGCTTTGAAGCTTTCTTT.

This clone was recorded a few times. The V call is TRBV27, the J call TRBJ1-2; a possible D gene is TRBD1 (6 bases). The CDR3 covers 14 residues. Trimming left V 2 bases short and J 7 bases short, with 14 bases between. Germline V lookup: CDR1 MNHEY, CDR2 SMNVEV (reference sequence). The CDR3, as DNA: TGTGCCAGCAGTTTAGTGGGGGCAGGTAGTGGCTACACCTTC. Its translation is CASSLVGAGSGYTF.

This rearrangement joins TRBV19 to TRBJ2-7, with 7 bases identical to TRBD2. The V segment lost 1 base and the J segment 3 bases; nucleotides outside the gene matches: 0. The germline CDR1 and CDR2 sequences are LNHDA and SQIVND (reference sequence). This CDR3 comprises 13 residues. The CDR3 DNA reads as TGTGCCAGTAGTATAGGGACTAGCTACGAGCAGTACTTC. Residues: CASSIGTSYEQYF.